The next 11 T cell receptor beta chains were all read from a single sample in a study of CD8 T cells in ankylosing spondylitis. TCRdb used MiXCR to reprocess the 5' RACE reads, holding one entry per CDR3 protein. The sample has about 220,000 distinct CDR3 sequences; 10% to 13% are singletons. Sequenced input: blood, either unsorted or a sorted T cell fraction (not recorded which). Receptors were obtained from a male donor with ankylosing spondylitis or in good health (not recorded which).

This clonotype was observed many times. The chain links TRBV11-2 to TRBJ2-7; perhaps TRBD2 as D (5 bases). V lost 0 bases, J lost 6 bases, and 12 bases lay in between. Germline CDR1 and CDR2: SGHAT and FQNNGV. The CDR3 is 14 residues long. In DNA, the CDR3 is TGTGCCAGCAGCTTAGAATCTAGCCCCGTCGAGCAGTACTTC. Translation gives CASSLESSPVEQYF.

This clonotype came up many times. The J gene is TRBJ2-5, the V gene TRBV10-3, with TRBD2 matching 8 bases. Looked up from germline, CDR1 is ENHRY and CDR2 is SYGVKD. With 6 bases clipped from V and 3 bases from J, the junction kept 9 bases outside the gene matches. The CDR3 loop spans 15 amino acids. Written as DNA, the CDR3 is TGTGCCATCAGCCTTAGCGGGGATTCCAAAGAGACCCAGTACTTC. The encoded protein is CAISLSGDSKETQYF.

This clonotype was recorded at least ten times. This chain joins TRBV20-1 and TRBJ2-1; D is unclear. V was shortened by 1 base and J by 0 bases, with 13 bases between the two germline ends. The V gene's germline CDR1 is DFQATT and CDR2 SNEGSKA (reference sequence). The CDR3 spans 16 residues. The CDR3 bases are TGCAGTGCTAGAGCCTCAAGGATGAGCTCCTACAATGAGCAGTTCTTC. As protein: CSARASRMSSYNEQFF.

This clonotype has a handful of counts. V gene TRBV6-4 combines with J gene TRBJ2-1; 9 bases line up with TRBD2. The CDR3 covers 14 residues. V was clipped by 5 bases and J by 8 bases; unmatched bases: 7. Germline V lookup: CDR1 MRHNA, CDR2 SNTAGT. CDR3 in DNA: TGTGCCAGCAGTTCCGAGCGGGGGGAGGATGAGCAGTTCTTC. It encodes CASSSERGEDEQFF.

The sample holds many counts of this clonotype. The chain links TRBV28 to TRBJ2-7; D gene ambiguous. The CDR3 spans 13 residues. V was cut by 2 bases and J by 2 bases, with 7 bases left in between. Germline-derived CDR1 and CDR2 are MDHEN and SYDVKM. CDR3 sequence: CASSLPATYEQYF. The DNA for the CDR3 is TGTGCCAGCAGTTTACCCGCAACCTACGAGCAGTACTTC. The variable domain in full, with the rest retrieved from reference TRBV28 and TRBJ2-7, is DVKVTQSSRYLVKRTGEKVFLECVQDMDHENMFWYRQDPGLGLRLIYFSYDVKMKEKGDIPEGYSVSREKKERFSLILESASTNQTSMYLCASSLPATYEQYFGPGTRLTVT.

This clonotype was counted only a few times. The chain combines TRBV6-2 or TRBV6-3 with TRBJ2-7, with 10 nucleotides matching TRBD1. From germline, CDR1 is MNHEY and CDR2 SVGEGT. The V segment lost 4 bases and the J segment 2 bases; nucleotides outside the gene matches: 8. The CDR3 sequence is 16 residues long. CDR3: CASSSVDRGFTYEQYF. As DNA, the CDR3 is TGTGCCAGCAGTTCCGTGGACAGGGGGTTCACCTACGAGCAGTACTTC.

This clonotype has a count of ten or more. V usage is TRBV12-3 or TRBV12-4 and J usage is TRBJ2-7; D might be TRBD1 or TRBD2, each matching 5 bases. The V gene lost 3 bases and the J gene lost 4 bases, with 10 bases spanning the gap. This CDR3 has 13 residues. This chain's CDR3 is CASSFWGNYEQYF. The CDR3 region has the DNA TGTGCCAGCAGTTTCTGGGGGAATTACGAGCAGTACTTC.

This clonotype was recorded many times. The chain employs TRBV3-1 and TRBJ2-5; perhaps D is TRBD1 or TRBD2 (6 bases each). Germline-derived CDR1 and CDR2 are LGHDT and YNNKEL (reference sequence). This CDR3 is built from 16 residues. V lost 4 bases, J lost 2 bases, and 17 bases lay in between. CDR3 in DNA: TGTGCCAGCAGCCGGGGGGCAGGAAGTGAGCAAGAGACCCAGTACTTC. It yields the protein CASSRGAGSEQETQYF.

This chain uses TRBV7-9 with TRBJ1-5; 8 bases align to TRBD1. CDR3 length: 14 residues. CDR1 is SEHNR and CDR2 is FQNEAQ in the germline V gene (reference sequence). The ends lost 4 bases at V and 7 bases at J; junction bases unmatched: 6. The CDR3 loop reads CASSSTGEIQPQHF. CDR3 in DNA: TGTGCCAGCAGCTCGACAGGGGAGATCCAGCCCCAGCATTTT.

In the case of this clonotype: This sequence may be a read error, since a much larger clone differs from it by one base. V gene TRBV28 combines with J gene TRBJ2-3; D is perhaps TRBD1 or TRBD2 (6 bases each). The CDR3 runs 16 residues. Germline CDR1 is MDHEN and CDR2 is SYDVKM. CDR3 region: CDSSPPGAGLADTQYF. For the CDR3, the DNA is TGTGACAGCAGCCCTCCGGGGGCCGGGTTGGCAGATACGCAGTATTTT.

This clonotype was found a few times. The chain joins TRBV15 to TRBJ2-7; tentative D call: TRBD1 (6 bases). This CDR3 spans 13 amino acids. The V and J ends lost 5 bases and 1 base respectively, with 9 bases between them. In germline, CDR1 is LNHNV, CDR2 YYDKDF (reference sequence). The CDR3 here is CATSWDTSYEQYF. Written as DNA, the CDR3 is TGTGCCACCAGCTGGGACACTTCCTACGAGCAGTACTTC.